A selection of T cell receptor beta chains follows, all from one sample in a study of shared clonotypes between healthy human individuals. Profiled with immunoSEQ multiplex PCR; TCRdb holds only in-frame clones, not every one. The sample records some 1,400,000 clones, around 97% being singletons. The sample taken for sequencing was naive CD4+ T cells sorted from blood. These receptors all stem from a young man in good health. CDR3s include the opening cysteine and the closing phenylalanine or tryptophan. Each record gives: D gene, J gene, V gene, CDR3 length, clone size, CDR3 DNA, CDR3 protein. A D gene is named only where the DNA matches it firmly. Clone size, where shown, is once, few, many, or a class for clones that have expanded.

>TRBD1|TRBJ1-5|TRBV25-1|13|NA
TGTGCCGGATCCGGGACAGGAAATCAGCCCCAGCATTTT
CAGSGTGNQPQHF
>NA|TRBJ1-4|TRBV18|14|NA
TGTGCCAGCTCACCATATGGGGACAATAAAAAACTGTTTTTT
CASSPYGDNKKLFF
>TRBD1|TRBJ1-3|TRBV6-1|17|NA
TGTGCCAGCAGTGAATTCGGACAGGGGATCTCTGGAAACACCATATATTTT
CASSEFGQGISGNTIYF
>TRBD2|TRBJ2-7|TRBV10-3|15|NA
TGTGCCATCAGGACACAGACTAGCGGGAGGTACGAGCAGTACTTC
CAIRTQTSGRYEQYF
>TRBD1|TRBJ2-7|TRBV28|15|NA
TGTGCCAGCGGGCAACAGGGGCCTGGTTCTTACGAGCAGTACTTC
CASGQQGPGSYEQYF
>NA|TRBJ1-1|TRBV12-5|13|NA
TGTGCTAGTGGTTTGGAGTGGAACACTGAAGCTTTCTTT
CASGLEWNTEAFF
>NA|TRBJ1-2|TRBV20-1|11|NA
TGCAGTGCTAGACAGGGTGATGGCTACACCTTC
CSARQGDGYTF
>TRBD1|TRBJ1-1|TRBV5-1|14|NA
TGCGCCAGCAGCGTTCGCAGGGGGAGCACTGAAGCTTTCTTT
CASSVRRGSTEAFF
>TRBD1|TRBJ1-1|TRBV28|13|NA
TGTGCCAGCAGTTTATCGGACAGGGGGCAAGCTTTCTTT
CASSLSDRGQAFF
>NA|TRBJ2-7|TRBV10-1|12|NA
TGCGCCAGCAGTGAGTCGATAGGAGAGCAGTACTTC
CASSESIGEQYF
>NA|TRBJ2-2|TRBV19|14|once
TGTGCCAGTAGTAGGCGGTTTAACACCGGGGAGCTGTTTTTT
CASSRRFNTGELFF
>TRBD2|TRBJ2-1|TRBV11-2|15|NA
TGTGCCAGCAGCGGAATAGCGGGAGGATACAATGAGCAGTTCTTC
CASSGIAGGYNEQFF
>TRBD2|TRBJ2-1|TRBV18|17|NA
TGTGCCAGCTCAACTAGACTAGCGGGAGGGCCTGCCAATGAGCAGTTCTTC
CASSTRLAGGPANEQFF
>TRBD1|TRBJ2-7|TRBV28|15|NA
TGTGCCAGCAGTCTCCCGGGACAGGGAATCTACGAGCAGTACTTC
CASSLPGQGIYEQYF
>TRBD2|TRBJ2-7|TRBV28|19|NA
TGTGCCAGCAGTTCCCCCAAAATAGCGGGAGGGTTGAGGAGCTACGAGCAGTACTTC
CASSSPKIAGGLRSYEQYF
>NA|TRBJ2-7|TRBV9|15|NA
TGTGCCAGCAGCGTAGGAGGTGAGGGCCCTGCCGAGCAGTACTTC
CASSVGGEGPAEQYF
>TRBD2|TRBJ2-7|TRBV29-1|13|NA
TGCAGCGTAGGCGGGAGGGCCCACAACGAGCAGTACTTC
CSVGGRAHNEQYF
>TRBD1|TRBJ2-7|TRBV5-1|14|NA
TGCGCCAGCAGCCGGGACAGGGGGCATGGGGAGCAGTACTTC
CASSRDRGHGEQYF
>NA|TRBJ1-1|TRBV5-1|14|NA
TGCGCCAGCGGGCTGACAGCTATGAACACTGAAGCTTTCTTT
CASGLTAMNTEAFF
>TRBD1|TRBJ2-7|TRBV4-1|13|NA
TGCGCCAGCAGCCCAGACAGGGCCTACGAGCAGTACTTC
CASSPDRAYEQYF
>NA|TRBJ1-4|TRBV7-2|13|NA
TGTGCCAGCAGCTTAGAGCGCGTGGGGAGTCTGTTTTTT
CASSLERVGSLFF
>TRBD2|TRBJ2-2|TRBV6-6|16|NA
TGTGCCAGCAGCCTCCAATCGACTAGCGGGAGGGAGGAGCTGTTTTTT
CASSLQSTSGREELFF
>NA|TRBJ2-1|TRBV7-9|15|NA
TGTGCCAGCAGCTTAACGGGTTCGGCCTACAATGAGCAGTTCTTC
CASSLTGSAYNEQFF
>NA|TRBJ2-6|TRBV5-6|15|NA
TGTGCCAGCAGCTGGGGGAGCTCTGGGGCCAACGTCCTGACTTTC
CASSWGSSGANVLTF
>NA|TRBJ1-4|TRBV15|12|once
TGTGCCACCAGCAGAGAGGGGAGAAAACTGTTTTTT
CATSREGRKLFF
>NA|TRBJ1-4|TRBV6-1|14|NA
TGTGCCAGCAGTCAGACAGCCTCAGGGGAAAAACTGTTTTTT
CASSQTASGEKLFF
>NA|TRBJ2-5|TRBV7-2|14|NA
TGTGCCAGCAGCTTAAGAGCGGGTCTGGAGACCCAGTACTTC
CASSLRAGLETQYF
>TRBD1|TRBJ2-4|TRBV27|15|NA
TGTGCCAGCAGTTTGGGGGGGGACAGGGTGAACATTCAGTACTTC
CASSLGGDRVNIQYF